The 30 T cell receptor beta chains below all came from one sample that was sequenced in a study of control samples from healthy donors and cancer patients. TCRdb's table, derived via immunoSEQ multiplex PCR, lists solely in-frame clones and lacks some. The table lists some 410,000 clones, 90% of them singletons. The sequencing sample was made of PBMCs. These TCRs come from a man aged 35-49 years with head and neck cancer.

This chain joins TRBV6-7 and TRBJ1-2; D perhaps matches TRBD1 (5 bases). TRBV6-7 is recorded as an ORF, its role being uncertain. With 0 bases removed from V and 8 bases from J, the gap between germline ends came to 10 bases. This CDR3 spans 13 amino acids. The DNA for the CDR3 is TGTGCCAGCAGTTACTCGCTTGGGGGGGGCTACACCTTC. Translated, it gives CASSYSLGGGYTF.

The chain is built from TRBV9 and TRBJ1-1; D is perhaps TRBD1 (6 bases). The CDR3 sequence is 19 residues long. V shed 4 bases and J shed 5 bases, with 30 bases lying between them. Germline assignment: CDR1 SGDLS and CDR2 YYNGEE. The CDR3 bases are TGTGCCAGCAGCCATAGCACATACCCTCTAGAAGGGGGAAGTACTGAAGCTTTCTTT. Encoded protein: CASSHSTYPLEGGSTEAFF. Full variable domain (outside the CDR3, taken from reference TRBV9 and TRBJ1-1): DSGVTQTPKHLITATGQRVTLRCSPRSGDLSVYWYQQSLDQGLQFLIQYYNGEERAKGNILERFSAQQFPDLHSELNLSSLELGDSALYFCASSHSTYPLEGGSTEAFFGQGTRLTVV.

CDR3 sequence: CASRPGTGNTGELFF. CDR3 nucleotides: TGTGCCAGTAGGCCCGGGACAGGGAACACCGGGGAGCTGTTTTTT. V gene TRBV19 combines with J gene TRBJ2-2, with 8 bases fitting TRBD1. Germline CDR1 and CDR2: LNHDA and SQIVND (reference sequence). Unmatched junction bases numbered 4, after V lost 6 bases and J lost 1 base. The CDR3 extends over 15 amino acids.

Only a few counts were recorded for this clone. The rearrangement uses TRBV7-9 and TRBJ1-6; 9 bases are a match to TRBD1. Germline V lookup: CDR1 SEHNR, CDR2 FQNEAQ (reference sequence). The CDR3 sequence is 14 residues long. V dropped 7 bases and J dropped 7; count of bases not matched to a gene: 5. CDR3 amino acids: CASTMGQGNSPLHF. DNA of the CDR3: TGTGCCAGCACCATGGGACAGGGAAATTCACCCCTCCACTTT.

This chain uses TRBV30 with TRBJ2-3; D unresolved. CDR3 length: 11 amino acids. Germline V gene sequence: CDR1 GTSNPN, CDR2 SVGIG (reference sequence). The V and J ends lost 1 base and 3 bases respectively, with 2 bases between them. The DNA of the CDR3 is TGTGCCTGGAGTGCTACAGATACGCAGTATTTT. The encoded protein is CAWSATDTQYF.

This clone is a singleton in its sample. This chain links TRBV9 with TRBJ2-5; 12 positions match TRBD1. Per the germline V gene, CDR1 is SGDLS and CDR2 is YYNGEE. Trimming cost V 2 bases and J 4 bases; bases outside gene matches: 6. The CDR3 contains 16 residues. The CDR3 DNA follows: TGTGCCAGCAGCGTCGCCGGGACAGGGGGCGCAGAGACCCAGTACTTC. Translating gives CASSVAGTGGAETQYF.

The rearrangement joins TRBV21-1 to TRBJ1-2. TRBV21-1 is shown as a pseudogene. The CDR3 spans 14 residues. CDR3 in DNA: TGTGCCAGCAGCACACGACGAAGGAACTATGGCTACACCTTC. Translating gives CASSTRRRNYGYTF.

The chain employs TRBV14 and TRBJ2-1; TRBD1 agrees at 7 bases. V lost 0 bases, J lost 7 bases, and 9 bases stayed unmatched. The CDR3 totals 16 residues. Germline V CDR1 and CDR2: SGHDN, FVKESK. CDR3 sequence (DNA): TGTGCCAGCAGCCAAGATGGGGGACAGACAAGGAATGAGCAGTTCTTC. This translates into CASSQDGGQTRNEQFF.

This clone was detected only a few times. The V gene is TRBV10-1, the J gene TRBJ1-2; unclear D gene. Germline V gene lookup returns CDR1 WNHNN and CDR2 SYGVQD (reference sequence). The CDR3 consists of 14 residues. The V end was cut by 7 bases, the J end by 8 bases, with 20 bases between. The CDR3 sequence: CASNYSNERGGYTF. The CDR3 coding sequence is TGCGCCAGCAACTATTCGAACGAGAGAGGGGGCTACACCTTC.

The chain uses TRBV28 and TRBJ2-2; tentatively, D is TRBD2 (5 bases). Looked up from germline, CDR1 is MDHEN and CDR2 is SYDVKM. CDR3 length: 14 amino acids. V lost 3 bases and J 5 bases, leaving 10 bases between the germline ends. In DNA form, the CDR3 reads TGTGCCAGCAGTTTTTCCGGGAAGACCGGGGAGCTGTTTTTT. Protein product: CASSFSGKTGELFF. Full variable domain (remainder filled in from reference TRBV28 and TRBJ2-2): DVKVTQSSRYLVKRTGEKVFLECVQDMDHENMFWYRQDPGLGLRLIYFSYDVKMKEKGDIPEGYSVSREKKERFSLILESASTNQTSMYLCASSFSGKTGELFFGEGSRLTVL.

The chain couples TRBV6-1 to TRBJ1-2; no clear D gene. V dropped 0 bases and J dropped 8 bases, with 10 bases sitting between them. The CDR3 contains 13 residues. Germline loops: CDR1 MNHNS, CDR2 SASEGT. The CDR3 sequence: CASSEAIQGGYTF. CDR3 DNA: TGTGCCAGCAGTGAAGCCATACAAGGCGGCTACACCTTC.

V gene TRBV7-6 combines with J gene TRBJ1-6, with 7 bases matching TRBD1. Looked up from germline, CDR1 is SGHVS and CDR2 is FNYEAQ. The CDR3 is made up of 18 amino acids. With V trimmed by 1 base and J by 7 bases, 13 bases remained unmatched. The CDR3 is CASSLELGVWGQNSPLHF. The CDR3 nucleotides are TGTGCCAGCAGCTTAGAACTTGGTGTCTGGGGACAGAATTCACCCCTCCACTTT.

The CDR3 bases are TGTGCCAGCAGTCCCCCAGGTGGACTCACCGGGGAGCTGTTTTTT. It codes for CASSPPGGLTGELFF. The chain carries TRBV28 and TRBJ2-2; the D gene is possibly TRBD2 (5 bases). From germline, CDR1 is MDHEN and CDR2 SYDVKM. The CDR3 runs to 15 residues. V was trimmed by 5 bases and J by 4 bases, leaving 14 bases between them.

This chain joins TRBV19 and TRBJ1-4; 12 bases are shared with TRBD1. The CDR3 has 17 amino acids. Trimming at V came to 5 bases and at J to 8 bases, leaving 12 bases not matched to a gene. Germline V gene sequence: CDR1 LNHDA, CDR2 SQIVND (reference sequence). CDR3 DNA: TGTGCCAGTAGTTTGGGACAGGGGGCCGGGAATGGGGAAAAACTGTTTTTT. It translates to CASSLGQGAGNGEKLFF. Based on the CDR3 plus reference TRBV19 and TRBJ1-4, the full variable domain is DGGITQSPKYLFRKEGQNVTLSCEQNLNHDAMYWYRQDPGQGLRLIYYSQIVNDFQKGDIAEGYSVSREKKESFPLTVTSAQKNPTAFYLCASSLGQGAGNGEKLFFGSGTQLSVL.

The chain has TRBV6-5 and TRBJ1-4; possibly TRBD1 for D (5 bases). Germline values: CDR1 MNHEY, CDR2 SVGAGI. The CDR3 is 13 residues long. The V end lost 6 bases, the J end lost 5 bases, and 10 bases lay between the germline ends. The DNA of the CDR3 is TGTGCCAGCAGAAGGGGAGAGAATGAAAAACTGTTTTTT. Its translation: CASRRGENEKLFF.

The chain links TRBV9 to TRBJ1-1; 7 bases line up with TRBD1. There are 17 residues in the CDR3. The germline V gene has CDR1 SGDLS and CDR2 YYNGEE. With V trimmed by 5 bases and J by 0 bases, 13 bases remained unmatched. The CDR3 DNA follows: TGTGCCAGCAGTGCTCGGGTAACAGGGGCGCTGAACACTGAAGCTTTCTTT. It encodes CASSARVTGALNTEAFF.

The rearrangement joins TRBV9 to TRBJ2-7, with TRBD1 identical over 7 bases. V trimming: 3 bases; J trimming: 0 bases; junction bases outside the gene matches: 6. CDR1 is SGDLS, CDR2 YYNGEE, per germline. CDR3 length: 15 residues. The CDR3 here is CASSAGDSDSYEQYF. The DNA of the CDR3 is TGTGCCAGCAGCGCCGGGGACAGTGACTCCTACGAGCAGTACTTC.

The chain has TRBV7-8 and TRBJ1-6, with 7 bases lining up with TRBD1. Losses at the gene ends were 7 bases for V and 4 bases for J; bases not matched to a gene: 13. Germline assignment: CDR1 SGHVS and CDR2 FQNEAQ. The CDR3 has 17 residues. The CDR3 sequence is CASTPRRTGRYNSPLHF. The CDR3 DNA sequence: TGTGCCAGCACCCCTAGGAGGACAGGACGATATAATTCACCCCTCCACTTT.

This chain links TRBV27 with TRBJ2-1; 9 bases map to TRBD2. Germline V gives CDR1 MNHEY, CDR2 SMNVEV (reference sequence). V lost 4 bases to trimming and J lost 3 bases; unmatched junction nucleotides: 1. The CDR3 length is 14 residues. The CDR3 DNA sequence: TGTGCCAGCAGTTCGCGGGAGGGCTACAATGAGCAGTTCTTC. It specifies CASSSREGYNEQFF.

J is TRBJ1-5 and V is TRBV27; D is unresolved. This CDR3 comprises 13 residues. V was cut by 4 bases and J by 5 bases, with 9 bases left in between. The germline V gene encodes CDR1 MNHEY and CDR2 SMNVEV (reference sequence). The CDR3 sequence is CASSSGPYQPQHF. CDR3 DNA sequence: TGTGCCAGCAGTTCAGGCCCCTATCAGCCCCAGCATTTT.

This clone has just a few counts. The chain employs TRBV4-1 and TRBJ2-2; a possible D gene is TRBD1 (6 bases). Looked up from germline, CDR1 is MGHRA and CDR2 is YSYEKL. This CDR3 is built from 17 residues. Trimming took 2 bases from V and 1 from J, leaving 14 bases between them. The CDR3 DNA reads TGCGCCAGCAGCCAATCGCGGCGCAGGGGGAACACCGGGGAGCTGTTTTTT. It translates to CASSQSRRRGNTGELFF.

The rearrangement joins TRBV11-2 to TRBJ2-7; a possible D gene is TRBD1 (7 bases). V shed 5 bases and J shed 3 bases, with 14 bases lying between them. The CDR3 has 14 amino acids. The germline CDR1 and CDR2 sequences are SGHAT and FQNNGV. The CDR3 protein is CASSGGTALYEQYF. The CDR3 DNA reads as TGTGCCAGCAGCGGAGGGACAGCTCTCTACGAGCAGTACTTC.

The chain carries TRBV11-2 and TRBJ1-3, with D hard to call. CDR3 length: 16 amino acids. CDR1 and CDR2 (germline): SGHAT, FQNNGV. V was shortened by 1 base and J by 3 bases, with 13 bases between the two germline ends. The CDR3 region is CASSLVAAVGGNTIYF. CDR3 coding DNA: TGTGCCAGCAGCTTAGTAGCTGCTGTGGGTGGAAACACCATATATTTT. The full variable domain, in which reference TRBV11-2 and TRBJ1-3 provide the parts outside the CDR3, is EAGVAQSPRYKIIEKRQSVAFWCNPISGHATLYWYQQILGQGPKLLIQFQNNGVVDDSQLPKDRFSAERLKGVDSTLKIQPAKLEDSAVYLCASSLVAAVGGNTIYFGEGSWLTVV.

This sequence joins TRBV7-6 and TRBJ1-6; TRBD1 agrees at 8 bases. CDR1 SGHVS and CDR2 FNYEAQ come from the germline V gene. The CDR3 consists of 16 residues. V lost 1 base, J lost 10 bases, and 9 bases stayed unmatched. The CDR3 DNA is TGTGCCAGCAGCTTAGGCTGGACAGGGTTTCGATCACCCCTCCACTTT. Encoded protein: CASSLGWTGFRSPLHF.

This rearrangement joins TRBV30 to TRBJ1-3; D gene uncertain. The V gene's germline CDR1 is GTSNPN and CDR2 SVGIG (reference sequence). The CDR3 length is 13 residues. V dropped 3 bases and J dropped 4 bases, with 10 bases sitting between them. The CDR3, as DNA: TGTGCCTGGAGAGTGGGAGGAGGAAACACCATATATTTT. As protein: CAWRVGGGNTIYF.

This clone was observed once. V is TRBV5-5 and J is TRBJ1-2, with 8 bases lining up with TRBD1. The CDR3 is 16 residues long. CDR1 and CDR2 from the germline V gene are SGHKS and YYEKEE (reference sequence). Germline trimming cut 2 bases from V and 5 bases from J; bases unmatched to any gene: 11. For the CDR3, the DNA is TGTGCCAGCAGCTTTTTTTTGAGACAGGGGCCATATGGCTACACCTTC. Translating it yields CASSFFLRQGPYGYTF.

The chain joins TRBV28 to TRBJ2-7; the match to TRBD1 covers 9 bases. The CDR3 consists of 12 residues. CDR1 is MDHEN, CDR2 SYDVKM, per germline. The J segment lost 4 bases and the V segment lost 10 bases, leaving 5 bases of the junction unmatched. The CDR3 nucleotides read TGTGCCACGAGACAGGGGGAGTACGAGCAGTACTTC. Translation gives CATRQGEYEQYF.

As regards this clone: Other DNA sequences in the same sample also yield this CDR3. The V call is TRBV6-5, the J call TRBJ1-1; D might be TRBD1 (6 bases). The V gene lost 4 bases and the J gene lost 2 bases, with 11 bases spanning the gap. The germline V gene has CDR1 MNHEY and CDR2 SVGAGI. The CDR3 runs 14 residues. The CDR3 coding sequence is TGTGCCAGCAGTTCGCAGGGGATAAACACTGAAGCTTTCTTT. The encoded protein is CASSSQGINTEAFF.

Only one count was recorded for this clone. This chain joins TRBV19 and TRBJ2-2, with unresolved D. V lost 6 bases, J lost 2 bases, and 10 bases lay in between. Germline CDR1 reads LNHDA; CDR2 reads SQIVND (reference sequence). This CDR3 comprises 14 residues. The CDR3 region is CASSLTGNTGELFF. The CDR3 bases are TGTGCCAGTAGCTTAACGGGTAACACCGGGGAGCTGTTTTTT.

The V call is TRBV4-3, the J call TRBJ1-2, with D uncertain. CDR1 and CDR2 from the germline V gene are LGHNA and YSLEER. The CDR3 loop spans 13 amino acids. The V and J ends lost 0 bases and 5 bases respectively, with 7 bases between them. The DNA of the CDR3 is TGCGCCAGCAGCCAAGATATCGAGTATGGCTACACCTTC. Translating gives CASSQDIEYGYTF.